This TCR beta chain was retrieved from a study of blood T cells in healthy people across ages. Combining a sample-barcoded 5' primer with a J-beta primer mix, a second PCR ran for roughly 7 to 12 cycles. MiXCR was run by TCRdb on the 5' RACE reads, yielding one entry per CDR3 protein. The sample holds some 1.8 million distinct CDR3 sequences, roughly two fifths seen once. The CDR3 length is 14 residues. Trimming removed 3 bases from V and 7 bases from J; junction bases left unmatched: 7. The germline gives CDR1 SGHTA, CDR2 FQGNSA. The sample consisted of blood. The chain has TRBV7-2 and TRBJ2-3; TRBD2 agrees at 7 bases. This receptor was identified in a human donor in good health. CDR3 coding DNA: TGTGCCAGCAGCTTGGGACTAAAAGATTATACGCAGTATTTT. Encoded protein: CASSLGLKDYTQYF.